The rows below give T cell receptor beta chains drawn from one sample of a study of T cell changes during pregnancy in multiple sclerosis. The method was immunoSEQ multiplex PCR; TCRdb's version includes in-frame clones alone and lacks a portion of them. This table has 40,000 to 60,000 clones, around 94% appearing once. Sequenced here: CD4+ T cells from peripheral blood mononuclear cells, sampled in the third trimester of pregnancy. The receptors derive from a female donor with multiple sclerosis, enrolled in a pregnancy study. The CDR3 runs from the conserved cysteine through the conserved F or W. The D gene is left open where the match is weak. Not all rows give a size; the values are once, few, many and, for expanded clones, a class.

j_call d_call cdr3_length clone_size v_call cdr3_aa cdr3_nt
TRBJ1-1 TRBD1 15 . TRBV19 CASSTTGVWGTEAFF TGTGCCAGTAGTACGACAGGGGTCTGGGGCACTGAAGCTTTCTTT
TRBJ2-3 . 13 . TRBV5-1 CASSSQYTDTQYF TGCGCCAGCAGCTCACAGTATACAGATACGCAGTATTTT
TRBJ2-3 . 14 . TRBV2 CASSLAQRTDTQYF TGTGCCAGTTCCCTAGCGCAACGCACAGATACGCAGTATTTT
TRBJ2-1 . 13 . TRBV2 CASSEFSVDEQFF TGTGCCAGCAGTGAATTTAGCGTGGATGAGCAGTTCTTC
TRBJ2-7 . 15 . TRBV5-5 CASSLRQTQAYEQYF TGTGCCAGCAGCTTGAGGCAGACCCAGGCCTACGAGCAGTACTTC
TRBJ2-2 . 15 . TRBV6-5 CASYGRGLNTGELFF TGTGCCAGCTACGGTAGGGGCTTGAACACCGGGGAGCTGTTTTTT
TRBJ2-3 TRBD1 17 . TRBV9 CASSVGTALRKTDTQYF TGTGCCAGCAGCGTCGGGACAGCCCTTCGAAAGACAGATACGCAGTATTTT
TRBJ1-2 . 13 . TRBV6-1 CASGEQGGYGYTF TGTGCCAGCGGAGAGCAGGGTGGCTATGGCTACACCTTC
TRBJ1-3 TRBD1 17 once TRBV14 CASSQGGQGAPGNTIYF TGTGCCAGCAGCCAAGGGGGACAGGGGGCTCCTGGAAACACCATATATTTT
TRBJ2-1 . 16 once TRBV9 CASSVGAAFSYNEQFF TGTGCCAGCAGCGTAGGGGCAGCCTTCTCCTACAATGAGCAGTTCTTC
TRBJ2-7 . 11 once TRBV18 CASSLNYEQYF TGTGCCAGCTCACTTAATTACGAGCAGTACTTC
TRBJ2-3 . 14 . TRBV30 CAWSVQGGTDTQYF TGTGCCTGGAGTGTACAGGGTGGCACAGATACGCAGTATTTT
TRBJ2-1 . 15 . TRBV19 CASHRVPTTYNEQFF TGTGCCTCCCACAGGGTTCCGACTACCTACAATGAGCAGTTCTTC
TRBJ1-2 TRBD1 16 . TRBV5-1 CASSLGGGQRLYGYTF TGCGCCAGCAGCTTGGGAGGGGGACAGCGATTATATGGCTACACCTTC
TRBJ2-2 . 18 . TRBV10-2 CASSESNPGFSNTGELFF TGCGCCAGCAGTGAGTCGAATCCGGGGTTTTCGAACACCGGGGAGCTGTTTTTT
TRBJ1-1 . 15 once TRBV11-2 CASSDQTELNTEAFF TGTGCCAGCAGCGACCAGACGGAGTTGAACACTGAAGCTTTCTTT
TRBJ2-2 . 14 . TRBV10-3 CAISERTRTGELFF TGTGCCATCAGTGAGAGGACACGCACCGGGGAGCTGTTTTTT
TRBJ2-2 . 16 . TRBV7-2 CASSLTNRAYTGELFF TGTGCCAGCAGCCTTACCAACAGGGCCTACACCGGGGAGCTGTTTTTT
TRBJ1-5 . 17 . TRBV4-1 CASSQLDRRYSNQPQHF TGCGCCAGCAGCCAACTTGACAGACGATATAGCAATCAGCCCCAGCATTTT
TRBJ1-4 . 13 . TRBV7-9 CASSQGQVEKLFF TGTGCCAGCAGCCAGGGACAAGTGGAAAAACTGTTTTTT
TRBJ1-4 . 13 . TRBV6-5 CASSAVYNEKLFF TGTGCCAGCAGTGCAGTGTATAATGAAAAACTGTTTTTT
TRBJ1-3 . 11 . TRBV30 CAWDYGNTIYF TGTGCCTGGGACTATGGAAACACCATATATTTT
TRBJ1-3 . 15 . TRBV18 CASSPGENSGNTIYF TGTGCCAGCTCACCAGGGGAGAACTCTGGAAACACCATATATTTT
TRBJ2-1 TRBD2 17 . TRBV7-2 CASSSDRLAGGPQEQFF TGTGCCAGCAGCTCCGATAGGCTAGCGGGGGGGCCACAAGAGCAGTTCTTC
TRBJ2-7 TRBD2 15 . TRBV19 CASSPGLAGIHEQYF TGTGCCAGTAGTCCCGGACTAGCGGGTATCCACGAGCAGTACTTC
TRBJ1-2 . 14 . TRBV6-1 CASSGVGQVYGYTF TGTGCCAGCAGCGGGGTCGGGCAGGTCTATGGCTACACCTTC
TRBJ2-1 . 13 . TRBV7-6 CASSFRRGNEQFF TGTGCCAGCAGCTTTAGACGAGGCAATGAGCAGTTCTTC
TRBJ2-3 . 11 . TRBV20-1 CSAIVPDTQYF TGCAGTGCCATAGTCCCAGATACGCAGTATTTT
TRBJ1-1 . 13 . TRBV9 CASSVRGNTEAFF TGTGCCAGCAGCGTGCGGGGGAACACTGAAGCTTTCTTT